Listed below are T cell receptor beta chains from one sample, sequenced in a study of control samples from healthy donors and cancer patients. Repertoires were generated with immunoSEQ multiplex PCR, while TCRdb's copy carries only in-frame clones and drops some. Here the sample spans roughly 200,000 clones, about 93% being singletons. The sequencing sample was made of blood. These receptors were obtained from a man over 45 in good health. The conserved cysteine and the conserved F or W are not part of the CDR3 here.

CDR3 protein,V gene
ASSLERDRIGYT,TRBV7-3
ASSATSGISYNEQF,TRBV7-2
ATPQSGPSGNTIY,TRBV2
ASRPGRLNTGELF,TRBV7-8
ASSSDRGPKKLF,TRBV7-2
ASSLDRADLNYGYT,TRBV7-8
ASSFGSSGGRANTDTQY,TRBV28
ASSVDGHVTEAF,TRBV9
ASSTGTVNTEAF,TRBV18
ASSARTGIHYQPQH,TRBV7-2
ASSQSSYEQY,TRBV3-1/TRBV3-2
ASSYNGGAEAGYT,TRBV5-4
ASSSEWGSEAF,TRBV5-1
ASRAGSEETQY,TRBV6-5
ATGDTDTQY,TRBV15
ASSPGRGSTQY,TRBV6-4
ASREGSYNEQF,TRBV5-4
ASSQSWSLRNQPQH,TRBV23-1
ASSEAGAYEQY,TRBV12-3/TRBV12-4
ASSPSPYGTGELF,TRBV5-1
ASSSGEEGYT,TRBV18
AISVPGGEQY,TRBV10-3
ASSPDSFRNEQF,TRBV6-2/TRBV6-3
ASSLYTGGFEAF,TRBV28
ASIDRGSTGELF,TRBV3-1/TRBV3-2
ASSSRSPGGTEAF,TRBV7-2
ASSKASGSRCRKTQY,TRBV21-1
ASSSRRRDTLNTGELF,TRBV7-2
ASSGTAETQY,TRBV13
ASSLRDSEAF,TRBV18
ASSFRASNQPQH,TRBV28
ASSLGPGTGQTQH,TRBV5-1
ASGMGQNPTDTQY,TRBV5-1
ASSLDVGSSGYTEQF,TRBV13
ASSHGFPGNTIY,TRBV5-6
ASSLGDRGNEQF,TRBV5-1
ASATGIGQPQH,TRBV6-5
ASSLATAGGKEAF,TRBV7-8
ASSPGLAGVGFQETQY,TRBV7-9
AISRQGMNTEAF,TRBV10-3
ASRGTVSYEQY,TRBV27